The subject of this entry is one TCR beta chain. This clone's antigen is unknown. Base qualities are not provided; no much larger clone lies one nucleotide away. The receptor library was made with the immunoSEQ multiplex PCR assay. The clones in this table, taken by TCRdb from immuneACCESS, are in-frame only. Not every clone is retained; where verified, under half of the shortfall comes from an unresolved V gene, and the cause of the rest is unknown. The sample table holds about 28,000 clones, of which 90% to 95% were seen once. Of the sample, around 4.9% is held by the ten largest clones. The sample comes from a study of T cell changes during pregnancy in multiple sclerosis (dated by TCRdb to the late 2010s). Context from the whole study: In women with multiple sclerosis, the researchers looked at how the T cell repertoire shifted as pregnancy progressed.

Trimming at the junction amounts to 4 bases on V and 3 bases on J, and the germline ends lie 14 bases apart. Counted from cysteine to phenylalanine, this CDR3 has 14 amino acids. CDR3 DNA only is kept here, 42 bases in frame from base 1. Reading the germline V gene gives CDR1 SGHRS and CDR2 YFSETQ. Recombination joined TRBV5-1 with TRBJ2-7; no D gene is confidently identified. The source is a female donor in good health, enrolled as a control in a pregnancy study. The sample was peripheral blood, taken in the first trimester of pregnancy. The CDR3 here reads CASSPTGSHYEQYF. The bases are TGCGCCAGCAGCCCAACCGGGTCCCACTACGAGCAGTACTTC.